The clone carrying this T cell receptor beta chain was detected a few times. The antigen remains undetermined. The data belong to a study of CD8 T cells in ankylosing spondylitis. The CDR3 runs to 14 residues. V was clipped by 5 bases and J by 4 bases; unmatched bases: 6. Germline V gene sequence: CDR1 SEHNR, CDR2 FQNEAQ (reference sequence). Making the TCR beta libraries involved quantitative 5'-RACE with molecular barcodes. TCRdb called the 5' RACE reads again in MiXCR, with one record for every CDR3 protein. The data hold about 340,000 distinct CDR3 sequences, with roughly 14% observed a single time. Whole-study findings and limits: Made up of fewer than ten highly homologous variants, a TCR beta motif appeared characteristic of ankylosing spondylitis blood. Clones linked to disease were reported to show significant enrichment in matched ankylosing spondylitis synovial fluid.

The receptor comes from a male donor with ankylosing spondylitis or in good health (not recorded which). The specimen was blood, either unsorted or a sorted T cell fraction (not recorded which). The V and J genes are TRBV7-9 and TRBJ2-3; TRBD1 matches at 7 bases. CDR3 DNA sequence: TGTGCCAGCAGCGTTGACAGGGAGTCAGATACGCAGTATTTT. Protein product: CASSVDRESDTQYF.